This T cell receptor beta chain derives from a study of blood T cell repertoires in COVID-19. On the study more broadly: The study drew acute and convalescent COVID-19 samples from the United States, Italy and Spain. The analysed material was cDNA or gDNA that came from T cells, B-cell-depleted T cells, or PBMCs.

Clones were read by immunoSEQ multiplex PCR, and TCRdb kept only the in-frame ones, dropping some. The sample includes roughly 200,000 clones, 79% of them seen just once. Source material: peripheral blood. The clonotype originates from a woman aged 40 to 49 with COVID-19, enrolled during active disease.

Here the CDR3 DNA reads TGTGCCAGTTGGCCCTTCAATATTGCCGGGGAGCTGTTTTTT. This sequence encodes CASWPFNIAGELFF. This chain uses TRBV7-6 with TRBJ2-2; D remains unclear. From germline, CDR1 is SGHVS and CDR2 FNYEAQ. V was clipped by 9 bases and J by 6 bases, with 17 bases between them. The CDR3 totals 14 residues.